This T cell receptor (beta chain) was captured by sequencing in a study of blood T cell repertoires in COVID-19. This table comes from immunoSEQ multiplex PCR, and its TCRdb copy is limited to in-frame clones, with some not included. The sample holds a few hundred thousand clones, around 88% seen once. Deletions cut 6 bases from V and 5 bases from J, with 10 bases between. This CDR3 region has 12 residues. The material sequenced was peripheral blood. The receptor was isolated from a woman aged 45-60 years with COVID-19, enrolled during active disease. The chain carries TRBV12-3 or TRBV12-4 and TRBJ1-1, with D perhaps TRBD1 (6 bases). CDR3: CASRQGSTEAFF. CDR3 bases: TGTGCCAGCAGGCAGGGGAGTACTGAAGCTTTCTTT.